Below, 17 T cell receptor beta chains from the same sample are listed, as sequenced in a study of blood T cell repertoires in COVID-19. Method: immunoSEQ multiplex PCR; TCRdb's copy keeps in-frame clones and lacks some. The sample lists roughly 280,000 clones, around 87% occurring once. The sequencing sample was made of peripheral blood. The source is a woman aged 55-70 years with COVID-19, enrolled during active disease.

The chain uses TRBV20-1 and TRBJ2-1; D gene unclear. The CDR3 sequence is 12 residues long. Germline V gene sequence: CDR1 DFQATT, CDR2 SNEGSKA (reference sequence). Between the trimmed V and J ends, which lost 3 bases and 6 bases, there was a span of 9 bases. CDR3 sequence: CSASGLRNEQFF. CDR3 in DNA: TGCAGTGCTAGTGGCTTGCGCAATGAGCAGTTCTTC.

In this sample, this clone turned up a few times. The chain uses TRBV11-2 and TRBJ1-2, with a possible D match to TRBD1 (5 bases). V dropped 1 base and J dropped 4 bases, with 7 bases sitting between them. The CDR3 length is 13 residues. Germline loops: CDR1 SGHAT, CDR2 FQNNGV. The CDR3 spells CASSLGGPYGYTF. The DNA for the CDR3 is TGTGCCAGCAGCTTAGGGGGCCCCTATGGCTACACCTTC.

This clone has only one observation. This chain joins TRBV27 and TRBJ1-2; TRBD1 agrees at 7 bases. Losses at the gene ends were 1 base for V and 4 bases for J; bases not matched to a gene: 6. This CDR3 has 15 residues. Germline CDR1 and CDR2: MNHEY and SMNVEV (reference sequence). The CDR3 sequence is CASSLYTGQAYGYTF. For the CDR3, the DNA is TGTGCCAGCAGTTTATACACAGGACAGGCCTATGGCTACACCTTC.

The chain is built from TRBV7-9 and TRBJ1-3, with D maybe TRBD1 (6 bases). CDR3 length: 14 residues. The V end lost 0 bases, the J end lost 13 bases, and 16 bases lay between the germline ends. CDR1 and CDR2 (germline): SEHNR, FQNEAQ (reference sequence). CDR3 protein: CASSLAARGGSIYF. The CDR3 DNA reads TGTGCCAGCAGCTTAGCTGCCCGAGGGGGATCGATATATTTT.

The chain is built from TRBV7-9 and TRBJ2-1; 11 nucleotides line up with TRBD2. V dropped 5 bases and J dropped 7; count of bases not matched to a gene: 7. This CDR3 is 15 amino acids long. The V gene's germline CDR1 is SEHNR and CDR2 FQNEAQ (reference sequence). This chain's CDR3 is CASSPQWTSGNEQFF. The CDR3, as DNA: TGTGCCAGCAGCCCCCAATGGACTAGCGGGAATGAGCAGTTCTTC. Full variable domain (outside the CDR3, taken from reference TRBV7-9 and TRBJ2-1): DTGVSQNPRHKITKRGQNVTFRCDPISEHNRLYWYRQTLGQGPEFLTYFQNEAQLEKSRLLSDRFSAERPKGSFSTLEIQRTEQGDSAMYLCASSPQWTSGNEQFFGPGTRLTVL.

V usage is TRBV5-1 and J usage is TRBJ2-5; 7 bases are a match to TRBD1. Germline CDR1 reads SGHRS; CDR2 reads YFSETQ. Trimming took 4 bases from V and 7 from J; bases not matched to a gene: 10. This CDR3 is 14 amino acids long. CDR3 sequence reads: CASSNTGASWTQYF. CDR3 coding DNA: TGCGCCAGCAGCAATACAGGGGCCTCTTGGACCCAGTACTTC.

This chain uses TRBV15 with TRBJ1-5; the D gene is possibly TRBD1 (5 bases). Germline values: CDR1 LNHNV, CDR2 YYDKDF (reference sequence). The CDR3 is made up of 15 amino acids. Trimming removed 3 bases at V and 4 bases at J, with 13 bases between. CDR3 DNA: TGTGCCACCAGCAGCCATGGGGCAGTAAATCAGCCCCAGCATTTT. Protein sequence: CATSSHGAVNQPQHF.

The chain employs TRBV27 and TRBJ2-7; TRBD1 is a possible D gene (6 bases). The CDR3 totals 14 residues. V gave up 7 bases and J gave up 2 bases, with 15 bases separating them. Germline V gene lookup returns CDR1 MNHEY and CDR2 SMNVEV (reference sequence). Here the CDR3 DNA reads TGTGCCAGCAACCCGGGACATTTACCCTACGAGCAGTACTTC. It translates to CASNPGHLPYEQYF.

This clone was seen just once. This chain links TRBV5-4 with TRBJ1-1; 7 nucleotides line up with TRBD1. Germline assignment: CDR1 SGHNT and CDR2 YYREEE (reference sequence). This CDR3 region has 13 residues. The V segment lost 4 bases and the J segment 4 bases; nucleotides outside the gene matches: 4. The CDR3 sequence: CASSATGPTEAFF. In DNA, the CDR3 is TGTGCCAGCAGCGCGACAGGGCCCACTGAAGCTTTCTTT.

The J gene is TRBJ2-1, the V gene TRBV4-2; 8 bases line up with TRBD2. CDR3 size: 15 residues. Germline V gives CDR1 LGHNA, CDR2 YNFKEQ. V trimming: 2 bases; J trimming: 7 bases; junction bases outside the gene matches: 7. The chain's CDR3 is CASSQPGGGRNEQFF. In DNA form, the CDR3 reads TGTGCCAGCAGCCAACCCGGGGGGGGGCGGAATGAGCAGTTCTTC.

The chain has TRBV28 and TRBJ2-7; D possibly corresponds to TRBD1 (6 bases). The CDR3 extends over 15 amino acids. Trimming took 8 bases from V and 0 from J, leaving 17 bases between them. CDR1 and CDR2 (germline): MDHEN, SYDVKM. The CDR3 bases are TGTGCCAGCCAAACCTCGGGGACAAGCTCCTACGAGCAGTACTTC. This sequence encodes CASQTSGTSSYEQYF.

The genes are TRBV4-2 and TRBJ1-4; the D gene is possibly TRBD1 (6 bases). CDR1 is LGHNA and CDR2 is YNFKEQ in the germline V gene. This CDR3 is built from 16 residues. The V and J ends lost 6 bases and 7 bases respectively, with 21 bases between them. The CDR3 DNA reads TGTGCCAGCAGTTCCAAGTATGGGGGCTACGGTGAAAAACTGTTTTTT. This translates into CASSSKYGGYGEKLFF.

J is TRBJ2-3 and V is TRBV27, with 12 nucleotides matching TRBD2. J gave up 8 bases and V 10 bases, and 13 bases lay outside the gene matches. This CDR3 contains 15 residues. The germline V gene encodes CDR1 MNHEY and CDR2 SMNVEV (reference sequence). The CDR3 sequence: CATTTSSGRAGTQYF. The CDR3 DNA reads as TGTGCCACCACCACTTCTAGCGGGAGGGCCGGTACGCAGTATTTT.

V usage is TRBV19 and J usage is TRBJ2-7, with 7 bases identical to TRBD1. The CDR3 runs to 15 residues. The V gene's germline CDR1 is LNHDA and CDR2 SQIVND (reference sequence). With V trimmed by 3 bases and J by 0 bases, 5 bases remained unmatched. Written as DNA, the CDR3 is TGTGCCAGTAGTATCAGGGCAGGGGGCTCCTACGAGCAGTACTTC. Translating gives CASSIRAGGSYEQYF.

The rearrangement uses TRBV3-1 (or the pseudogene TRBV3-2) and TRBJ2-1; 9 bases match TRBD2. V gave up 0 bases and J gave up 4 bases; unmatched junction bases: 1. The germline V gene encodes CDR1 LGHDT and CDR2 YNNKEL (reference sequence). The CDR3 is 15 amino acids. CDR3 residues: CASSQDAGGYNEQFF. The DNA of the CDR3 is TGTGCCAGCAGCCAAGATGCGGGAGGGTACAATGAGCAGTTCTTC.

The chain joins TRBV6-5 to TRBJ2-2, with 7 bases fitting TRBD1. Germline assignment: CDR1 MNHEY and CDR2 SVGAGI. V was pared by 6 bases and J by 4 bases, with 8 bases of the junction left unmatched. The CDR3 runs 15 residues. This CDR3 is CASSRDRTVTGELFF. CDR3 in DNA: TGTGCCAGCAGCCGGGACAGAACGGTCACCGGGGAGCTGTTTTTT.

The CDR3 here is CASSSPSSGTRETQYF. The CDR3 DNA reads as TGTGCCAGCAGTTCACCCTCTAGCGGGACCCGGGAGACCCAGTACTTC. This chain connects TRBV28 to TRBJ2-5; 9 nucleotides line up with TRBD2. The V segment lost 4 bases and the J segment 5 bases; nucleotides outside the gene matches: 11. The CDR3 has 16 amino acids. Looked up from germline, CDR1 is MDHEN and CDR2 is SYDVKM. Based on the CDR3 plus reference TRBV28 and TRBJ2-5, the full variable domain is DVKVTQSSRYLVKRTGEKVFLECVQDMDHENMFWYRQDPGLGLRLIYFSYDVKMKEKGDIPEGYSVSREKKERFSLILESASTNQTSMYLCASSSPSSGTRETQYFGPGTRLLVL.